This T cell receptor (beta chain) was retrieved from a study of CD8 T cells in Susac syndrome. cDNA came from around 0.5 to 1 ug RNA primed by random hexamers. TCRdb analysed the immunoSEQ multiplex PCR reads with MiXCR anew, one entry per CDR3 protein. The sample carries roughly 76,000 distinct CDR3 sequences, under 95% recorded once. The TEMRA cells underwent FACS enrichment, while the CD8+ and CD4+ T cells underwent negative isolation. With regard to this clonotype: No antigen is known for it.

The ends lost 1 base at V and 6 bases at J; junction bases unmatched: 8. Germline V lookup: CDR1 MNHEY, CDR2 SVGEGT. The CDR3 runs 15 residues. Whole-study results and caveats: In Susac syndrome, CD8+ expansion was highest in TEMRA and active disease.

The source material was CD8+ T cells from PBMCs. The source of this sequence is a human donor with Susac syndrome. This chain joins TRBV6-2 or TRBV6-3 and TRBJ2-7; TRBD1 matches 8 bases. CDR3 region: CASSYFGTGSSEQYF. CDR3 DNA sequence: TGTGCCAGCAGTTACTTCGGGACAGGCAGCAGCGAGCAGTACTTC.